This T cell receptor (beta chain) is drawn from a study of shared clonotypes between healthy human individuals. The CDR3 length is 14 residues. Trimming took off 6 bases at V and 0 bases at J, with 12 bases between the two ends. Germline V gene data show CDR1 as LNHDA and CDR2 as SQIVND (reference sequence). The naive CD8 subset, CD45RO-negative cells positively selected for CCR7, excluded terminally differentiated effector memory CD45RA+ cells. Profiled with immunoSEQ multiplex PCR; TCRdb holds only in-frame clones, not every one. Of some 2.1 million clones in the sample, approximately 92% are singletons; the top ten hold about 1.7%.

The V call is TRBV19, the J call TRBJ2-7, with D possibly being TRBD1 (5 bases). This receptor was obtained from a man in his late teens or twenties in good health. Some clones in this sample may be carry-over from other donors' samples. Material for sequencing was naive CD8+ T cells from PBMCs. CDR3 sequence (DNA): TGTGCCAGTAGCCAATGGGGCGGCTCCTACGAGCAGTACTTC. Translating gives CASSQWGGSYEQYF.